This T cell receptor (beta chain) came from a study of blood T cell repertoires in COVID-19. Study summary: Samples came from the United States, Italy and Spain, spanning acute and convalescent COVID-19. T cells, B-cell-depleted T cells, or PBMCs provided the cDNA or gDNA that served as material.

In the study's own analysis: Estimation of nucleated cell counts was performed using reference gene primer amplification. The method was immunoSEQ multiplex PCR; TCRdb's version includes in-frame clones alone and lacks a portion of them. Clonal size and the V and J genes are those of that table, whereas D and trimming came from the DNA. The sample consists of about 160,000 clones, around four fifths of them appearing once. The sequenced sample was peripheral blood. This clonotype was obtained from a human donor in a cohort sampled during active COVID-19.

Here the CDR3 DNA reads TGTGCCAGCAGTTATGCGGGAGACCGGACAGATACGCAGTATTTT. It specifies CASSYAGDRTDTQYF. The gene calls are TRBV6-2 or TRBV6-3 and TRBJ2-3, with 7 bases identical to TRBD2. The J segment lost 3 bases and the V segment lost 3 bases, leaving 6 bases of the junction unmatched. There are 15 residues in the CDR3. Germline V CDR1 and CDR2: MNHEY, SVGEGT.